The following is a T cell receptor beta chain sequence with its context. The source of the sample is a study of beta chain features in type 1 diabetes. There are 12 residues in the CDR3. The germline V gene has CDR1 KGHSH and CDR2 LQKENI. Trimming removed 3 bases at V and 7 bases at J, with 9 bases between. Expressed TCRB transcripts got sequenced, as all isolated RNA was reverse transcribed. Only in-frame clones appear in the TCRdb table, and some are missing; sequencing was by immunoSEQ multiplex PCR. Of 900,000 or so clones in the sample, under 20% are singletons; the top ten hold roughly 0.025%. The sequence derives from a woman between 18 and 30 years old in good health. The sample was naive CD4+ T cells from blood. The chain employs TRBV18 and TRBJ1-2; D ambiguous. The CDR3 bases are TGTGCCAGCTCACCCGATTCCGGTGGCTACACCTTC. This gives the protein CASSPDSGGYTF. Using reference TRBV18 and TRBJ1-2 for the parts outside the CDR3, the full variable domain is NAGVMQNPRHLVRRRGQEARLRCSPMKGHSHVYWYRQLPEEGLKFMVYLQKENIIDESGMPKERFSAEFPKEGPSILRIQQVVRGDSAAYFCASSPDSGGYTFGSGTRLTVV.